Below, 10 T cell receptor beta chains from the same sample are listed, as sequenced in a study of T cell clonality in common variable immunodeficiency. Sequencing used immunoSEQ multiplex PCR; TCRdb keeps in-frame clones, though not all of them. In total the sample includes roughly 32,000 clones, none of them seen once. The source material was peripheral blood mononuclear cells. Every receptor here comes from a person between 18 and 70 years old in good health.

This clone was picked up many times. Sequencing ends 3 residues short of the CDR3 end; the germline J gene provides the rest. This chain uses TRBV30 with TRBJ1-2; 7 bases are a match to TRBD1. CDR3 size: 15 residues. In germline, CDR1 is GTSNPN, CDR2 SVGIG (reference sequence). With V trimmed by 3 bases and J by 3 bases, 10 bases remained unmatched. The chain's CDR3 is CAWSLNRGGDYGYTF. Partial CDR3 DNA: TGTGCCTGGAGCCTTAACAGGGGAGGGGACTATGGC.

For this clone: The missing CDR3 end, 3 residues past where the read stops, is filled in from the germline J gene. This chain links TRBV19 with TRBJ1-2, with D possibly matching TRBD1 (5 bases). CDR3 length equals 15 residues. Germline CDR1 is LNHDA and CDR2 is SQIVND (reference sequence). The CDR3 sequence: CASSGASGSYNDYTF. The CDR3 bases that were read are TGTGCCAGTAGTGGGGCTAGCGGGAGCTACAATGAC. Full variable domain (rest looked up from reference TRBV19 and TRBJ1-2): DGGITQSPKYLFRKEGQNVTLSCEQNLNHDAMYWYRQDPGQGLRLIYYSQIVNDFQKGDIAEGYSVSREKKESFPLTVTSAQKNPTAFYLCASSGASGSYNDYTFGSGTRLTVV.

This clone showed up just a few times. The read falls 3 residues short of the CDR3 end, and the missing part is taken from the germline J gene. The chain is built from TRBV20-1 and TRBJ2-1, with D perhaps matching TRBD2 (5 bases). The germline V gene encodes CDR1 DFQATT and CDR2 SNEGSKA (reference sequence). Trimming pared 5 bases from V and 8 bases from J, leaving 19 bases between. This CDR3 is built from 14 residues. CDR3 DNA, as far as it was read: TGCAGTGCTCCCGCGGGTGGAAGGAGTTATGAG. It translates to CSAPAGGRSYE. The full CDR3 sequence reads CSAPAGGRSYEQFF.

Many counts were recorded for this clone. The junction does not match germline at one end; this may be a read error. The part of the CDR3 DNA that was read is TGCGCCAGCAGGGAAGGGTCGAACACTGGGGAG. Translating it yields CASREGSNTGE. In full, the CDR3 is CASREGSNTGELFF. The chain combines TRBV5-1 with TRBJ2-2; no definite D call. The observed sequence ends 3 residues before the CDR3 terminus, with the missing tail filled in from the germline J gene. The CDR3 runs to 14 residues. Per the germline V gene, CDR1 is SGHRS and CDR2 is YFSETQ.

Many counts were recorded for this clone. The read stops 3 residues short of the end of the CDR3; the missing end is completed from the germline J gene. The V and J genes are TRBV20-1 and TRBJ2-7; 7 nucleotides agree with TRBD1. This CDR3 is built from 13 residues. V gave up 6 bases and J gave up 0 bases; unmatched junction bases: 5. Germline V gene sequence: CDR1 DFQATT, CDR2 SNEGSKA (reference sequence). The covered CDR3 bases are TGCAGTGCGGGGGACAGTATCTCCTACGAG. The encoded protein is CSAGDSISYE. The entire CDR3 sequence reads CSAGDSISYEQYF.

This clone came up a few times. The read ends 3 residues shy of where the CDR3 ends; the end is completed using the germline J gene. The chain couples TRBV2 to TRBJ1-1; 12 bases agree with TRBD1. The germline V gene has CDR1 SNHLY and CDR2 FYNNEI. This CDR3 region has 14 residues. The ends lost 7 bases at V and 7 bases at J; junction bases unmatched: 7. CDR3 bases read: TGTGCCAGCATCGGGGACAGGGGGCGGGGTGAA. Translation gives CASIGDRGRGE. The CDR3 reads in full as CASIGDRGRGEAFF.

This clone was seen at least ten times. Read coverage stops 3 residues before the CDR3 terminus; the germline J gene supplies the remainder. V usage is TRBV18 and J usage is TRBJ2-2, with unresolved D. There are 15 residues in the CDR3. CDR1 KGHSH and CDR2 LQKENI come from the germline V gene. CDR3 in amino acids: CASSPLTGTNEKLFF. CDR3 bases read: TGTGCCAGCTCACCCTTGACGGGTACTAATGAAAAG.

As for this clone: The CDR3 end is not reached by the read, which stops 3 residues before it; the germline J gene fills it in. The genes are TRBV10-1 and TRBJ2-5, with 8 bases aligning to TRBD2. The germline V gene has CDR1 WNHNN and CDR2 SYGVQD (reference sequence). After removal of 4 bases from V and 1 base from J, the junction contained 11 bases not matched to a gene. The CDR3 is made up of 17 amino acids. The CDR3 DNA, read in part, is TGCGCCAGCAGTGCGGGGGTGGTGGCGGGGGGCCAAGAGACC. Its protein is CASSAGVVAGGQET. In full, the CDR3 is CASSAGVVAGGQETQYF.

This clone was counted at least ten times. The missing CDR3 end, 3 residues past where the read stops, is filled in from the germline J gene. V gene TRBV18 combines with J gene TRBJ2-2, with a weak D call TRBD2 (5 bases). The CDR3 is 18 residues long. Germline lookup yields CDR1 KGHSH and CDR2 LQKENI. The CDR3 bases that were read are TGTGCCAGCTCACCACCGGAGGTGGGTGCGGCAACTAATGAAAAG. This translates into CASSPPEVGAATNEK. The complete CDR3 reads CASSPPEVGAATNEKLFF. The full variable domain, completed using reference TRBV18 and TRBJ2-2, is NAGVMQNPRHLVRRRGQEARLRCSPMKGHSHVYWYRQLPEEGLKFMVYLQKENIIDESGMPKERFSAEFPKEGPSILRIQQVVRGDSAAYFCASSPPEVGAATNEKLFFGEGSRLTVL.

This clone was observed many times. The missing CDR3 end, 3 residues past where the read stops, is filled in from the germline J gene. The rearrangement uses TRBV30 and TRBJ2-5, with TRBD2 as a possible D gene (5 bases). V gave up 0 bases and J gave up 1 base, with 12 bases separating them. CDR3 length: 15 residues. Germline V gene sequence: CDR1 GTSNPN, CDR2 SVGIG (reference sequence). The covered CDR3 bases are TGTGCCTGGAGTGTAGGAGGCGGAATCCAAGAGACC. Protein sequence: CAWSVGGGIQET. The whole CDR3 region reads CAWSVGGGIQETQYF.